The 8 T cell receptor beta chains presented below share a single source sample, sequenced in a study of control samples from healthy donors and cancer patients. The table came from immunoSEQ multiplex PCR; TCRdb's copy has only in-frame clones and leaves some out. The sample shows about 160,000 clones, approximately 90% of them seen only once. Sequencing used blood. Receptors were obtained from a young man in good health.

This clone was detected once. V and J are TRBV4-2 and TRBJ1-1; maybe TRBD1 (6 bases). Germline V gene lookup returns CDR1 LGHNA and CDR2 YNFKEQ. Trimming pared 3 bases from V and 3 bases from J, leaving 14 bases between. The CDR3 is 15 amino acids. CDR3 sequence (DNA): TGTGCCAGCAGCCATGGGAGGACAGACTACACTGAAGCTTTCTTT. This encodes CASSHGRTDYTEAFF.

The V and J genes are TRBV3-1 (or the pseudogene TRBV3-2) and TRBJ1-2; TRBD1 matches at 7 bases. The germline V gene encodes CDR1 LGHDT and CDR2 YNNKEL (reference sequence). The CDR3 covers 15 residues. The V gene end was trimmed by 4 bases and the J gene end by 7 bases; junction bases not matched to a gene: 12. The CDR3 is CASSRWGTDQVGYTF. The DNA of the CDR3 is TGTGCCAGCAGCCGCTGGGGGACAGATCAAGTTGGCTACACCTTC.

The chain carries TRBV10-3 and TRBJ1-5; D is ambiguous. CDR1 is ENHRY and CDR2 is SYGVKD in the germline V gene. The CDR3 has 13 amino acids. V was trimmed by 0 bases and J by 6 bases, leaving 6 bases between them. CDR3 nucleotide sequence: TGTGCCATCAGTGAGTCCCCGGCTCAGCCCCAGCATTTT. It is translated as CAISESPAQPQHF.

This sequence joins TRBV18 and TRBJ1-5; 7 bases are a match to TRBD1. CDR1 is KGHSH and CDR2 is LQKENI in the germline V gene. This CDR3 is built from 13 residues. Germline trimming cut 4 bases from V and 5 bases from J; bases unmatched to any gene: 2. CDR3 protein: CASSRDSDQPQHF. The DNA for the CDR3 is TGTGCCAGCTCACGGGACAGTGATCAGCCCCAGCATTTT.

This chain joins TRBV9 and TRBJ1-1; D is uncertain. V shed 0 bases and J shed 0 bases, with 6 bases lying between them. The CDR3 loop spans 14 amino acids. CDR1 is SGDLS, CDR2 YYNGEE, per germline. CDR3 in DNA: TGTGCCAGCAGCGTAGGGCAGATGAACACTGAAGCTTTCTTT. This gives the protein CASSVGQMNTEAFF.

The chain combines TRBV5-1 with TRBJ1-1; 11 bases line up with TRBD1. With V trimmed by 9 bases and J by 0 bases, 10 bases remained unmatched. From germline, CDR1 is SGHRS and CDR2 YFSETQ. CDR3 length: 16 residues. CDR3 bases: TGCGCCACCAAAGCGGGACAGGGGGGAGTGAACACTGAAGCTTTCTTT. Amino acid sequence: CATKAGQGGVNTEAFF. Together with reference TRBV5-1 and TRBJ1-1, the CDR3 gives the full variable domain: KAGVTQTPRYLIKTRGQQVTLSCSPISGHRSVSWYQQTPGQGLQFLFEYFSETQRNKGNFPGRFSGRQFSNSRSEMNVSTLELGDSALYLCATKAGQGGVNTEAFFGQGTRLTVV.

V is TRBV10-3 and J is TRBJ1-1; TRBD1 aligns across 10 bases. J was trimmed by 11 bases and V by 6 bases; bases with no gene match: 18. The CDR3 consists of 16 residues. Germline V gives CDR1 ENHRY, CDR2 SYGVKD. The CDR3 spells CAIRPDRGEQTRVAFF. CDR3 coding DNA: TGTGCCATCAGACCGGACAGGGGGGAGCAAACCAGAGTGGCTTTCTTT.

The chain's CDR3 is CASSPWAGARDTQYF. The CDR3 DNA sequence: TGTGCCAGCTCACCGTGGGCGGGAGCCAGGGATACGCAGTATTTT. The V gene is TRBV18, the J gene TRBJ2-3, with 7 nucleotides matching TRBD2. Germline trimming cut 3 bases from V and 6 bases from J; bases unmatched to any gene: 9. The CDR3 runs 15 residues. Germline CDR1 is KGHSH and CDR2 is LQKENI. Drawing the rest from reference TRBV18 and TRBJ2-3, the complete variable domain is NAGVMQNPRHLVRRRGQEARLRCSPMKGHSHVYWYRQLPEEGLKFMVYLQKENIIDESGMPKERFSAEFPKEGPSILRIQQVVRGDSAAYFCASSPWAGARDTQYFGPGTRLTVL.